This T cell receptor (beta chain) was observed in a study of blood T cell repertoires in COVID-19. Across the study: Samples taken during acute and convalescent COVID-19 were collected in the United States, Italy and Spain.

Germline-derived CDR1 and CDR2 are SGDLS and YYNGEE. CDR3 length equals 14 residues. The junction had 4 bases not matched to a gene; V was cut back by 2 bases and J by 2 bases. For this clone: This specimen includes other DNA sequences encoding the same CDR3.

The method was immunoSEQ multiplex PCR; TCRdb's version includes in-frame clones alone and lacks a portion of them. The sample consists of 150,000 to 200,000 clones, about 85% of them appearing once. V is TRBV9 and J is TRBJ2-7; 7 positions agree with TRBD1. The sample taken for sequencing was peripheral blood. This receptor was identified in a young man with acute or convalescent COVID-19. CDR3 sequence (DNA): TGTGCCAGCAGCGTGGGGCAGGGGGCCTACGAGCAGTACTTC. It encodes CASSVGQGAYEQYF.